The rows below give T cell receptor beta chains drawn from one sample of a study of beta chain features in type 1 diabetes. The data were produced by immunoSEQ multiplex PCR, yet TCRdb's version contains in-frame clones alone and is incomplete. The sample has 150,000 or so clones; around 10% are singletons. The sequenced material came from central memory CD4+ T cells from blood. These receptors were collected from a young man in good health. CDR3s include the opening cysteine and the closing phenylalanine or tryptophan. The D gene is left open where the match is weak. Clone size is shown for a subset of rows, as once, few, many or a class of expanded clone.

clone size	V gene	J gene	D gene	CDR3 DNA	CDR3 protein
few	TRBV2	TRBJ2-1	NA	TGTGCCAGCAGTCCACAGCTTACGGGATACAATGAGCAGTTCTTC	CASSPQLTGYNEQFF
few	TRBV28	TRBJ1-2	NA	TGTGCCAGCAGTTCACGGCGCAGTACGAGCTATGGCTACACCTTC	CASSSRRSTSYGYTF
NA	TRBV9	TRBJ1-1	NA	TGTGCCAGCAGCCCAGAACACGGGTTGGACACTGAAGCTTTCTTT	CASSPEHGLDTEAFF
few	TRBV9	TRBJ2-5	NA	TGTGCCAGCAGCGGGAACCAAGAGACCCAGTACTTC	CASSGNQETQYF
NA	TRBV29-1	TRBJ2-1	NA	TGCAGCGCCCCCTCTGGGGGTAGAAAAGATGAGCAGTTCTTC	CSAPSGGRKDEQFF
NA	TRBV9	TRBJ2-5	TRBD1	TGTGCCAGCAGCCGCATGACAGGGGCTCTAGAGACCCAGTACTTC	CASSRMTGALETQYF
NA	TRBV5-1	TRBJ1-2	NA	TGCGCCAGCAGCTGGGAGGGAGGAGGCTACACCTTC	CASSWEGGGYTF
many	TRBV7-9	TRBJ2-3	TRBD2	TGTGCCAGCAGCGCGTTAACTAGCGTAATCACAGATACGCAGTATTTT	CASSALTSVITDTQYF
NA	TRBV7-9	TRBJ2-5	NA	TGTGCCAGCAGCTTACTCCAAGCGGTGGAGACCCAGTACTTC	CASSLLQAVETQYF
NA	TRBV7-9	TRBJ1-2	TRBD1	TGTGCCAGCACCCAACAGGGGAGCGGCTATGGCTACACCTTC	CASTQQGSGYGYTF
NA	TRBV9	TRBJ2-7	NA	TGTGCCAGCAGCGTAGATCTGGACAGCCTCTACGAGCAGTACTTC	CASSVDLDSLYEQYF
NA	TRBV6-1	TRBJ2-3	TRBD2	TGTGCCAGCAGCACAACTAGCGACGATACGCAGTATTTT	CASSTTSDDTQYF
many	TRBV7-9	TRBJ2-5	TRBD2	TGTGCCAACCAGCCGGCTAGCGGGGCCCAAGAGACCCAGTACTTC	CANQPASGAQETQYF
few	TRBV7-2	TRBJ2-3	NA	TGTGCCAGCAGCTTAGCGGGAACCACAGATACGCAGTATTTT	CASSLAGTTDTQYF
few	TRBV10-3	TRBJ2-5	TRBD1	TGTGCCATCAGTACAGGGGTAATCAGAGAGACCCAGTACTTC	CAISTGVIRETQYF
NA	TRBV18	TRBJ1-1	NA	TGTGCCAGCTCACCTTCACAGGGTAGGAACACTGAAGCTTTCTTT	CASSPSQGRNTEAFF
NA	TRBV5-1	TRBJ2-3	TRBD1	TGCGCCAGCAGCTCGACAGGGCATCCACAAGAGGCGCAGTATTTT	CASSSTGHPQEAQYF
few	TRBV25-1	TRBJ2-5	TRBD2	TGTGCCAGCAGTGCGGGAGGAGGGTCACCCGTCCAAGAGACCCAGTACTTC	CASSAGGGSPVQETQYF
NA	TRBV28	TRBJ1-1	NA	TGTGCCAGCAGTTTAGAAGCTAAGACTGAAGCTTTCTTT	CASSLEAKTEAFF
NA	TRBV6-1	TRBJ2-1	NA	TGTGCCAGCAGTGCCGCCGGGACTTTTCCCTACAATGAGCAGTTCTTC	CASSAAGTFPYNEQFF
few	TRBV7-2	TRBJ2-7	TRBD2	TGTGCCAGCAGCAAAACTAGCGATTCCTACGAGCAGTACTTC	CASSKTSDSYEQYF
few	TRBV18	TRBJ2-7	TRBD1	TGTGCCAGCTCGGGACAGGGCCTCGAGCAGTACTTC	CASSGQGLEQYF
many	TRBV10-2	TRBJ1-1	NA	TGCGCCAGCAGGAGGGGAGGGGGCACTGAAGCTTTCTTT	CASRRGGGTEAFF
many	TRBV6-1	TRBJ2-7	NA	TGTGCCATCAGTCTCAACAGGGACGAGCAGTACTTC	CAISLNRDEQYF
few	TRBV10-3	TRBJ2-5	TRBD1	TGTGCCAGCAGGACCGCCGGGACAGGCTTACAAGAGACCCAGTACTTC	CASRTAGTGLQETQYF
many	TRBV23-1	TRBJ2-6	NA	TGCGCCAGCAGCCAACCGAGACCGCTAAAAAGGCCTGGGGCCAACGTCCTGACTTTC	CASSQPRPLKRPGANVLTF
NA	TRBV27	TRBJ2-7	NA	TGTGCCAGCAGTTTAGTCTGGAGGGGCGAGCAGTACTTC	CASSLVWRGEQYF
few	TRBV6-5	TRBJ2-3	NA	TGTGCCAGCAGCGTCCAAGGGGATACGCAGTATTTT	CASSVQGDTQYF
few	TRBV29-1	TRBJ1-1	NA	TGCAGCGTGAAAGGGAACCAGAACACTGAAGCTTTCTTT	CSVKGNQNTEAFF
medium-sized	TRBV5-1	TRBJ1-3	NA	TGCGCCAGCAAGTTAACCGGCGACACCATATATTTT	CASKLTGDTIYF
few	TRBV10-3	TRBJ2-2	TRBD1	TGTGCCATCGGACAGGGGGCACACACCGGGGAGCTGTTTTTT	CAIGQGAHTGELFF
NA	TRBV5-1	TRBJ2-3	TRBD2	TGCGCCAGCAGCCCCTCGACTAGCGTAGATACGCAGTATTTT	CASSPSTSVDTQYF
few	TRBV5-1	TRBJ2-3	TRBD1	TGCGCCAGCAGCGACGGGACAGGGGGATATACGCAGTATTTT	CASSDGTGGYTQYF
few	TRBV27	TRBJ2-2	NA	TGTGCCAGCAGTCCCCGGCGGAGCACCGGGGAGCTGTTTTTT	CASSPRRSTGELFF
NA	TRBV5-1	TRBJ2-7	NA	TGCGCCAGCAGCTTGGATCAGGCAGGGACTTCGGAGCAGTACTTC	CASSLDQAGTSEQYF
NA	TRBV7-2	TRBJ1-6	TRBD1	TGTGCCAGCAGCTCCGGACAGGGGAGGTTACCCCTCCACTTT	CASSSGQGRLPLHF
many	TRBV18	TRBJ1-4	NA	TGTGCCAGCTCACCAGGCCGGGAAGAAGGGGCGACTAATGAAAAACTGTTTTTT	CASSPGREEGATNEKLFF
NA	TRBV5-1	TRBJ2-6	NA	TGCGCCAGCAGCTGGGAGCCGAGCTCTGGGGCCAACGTCCTGACTTTC	CASSWEPSSGANVLTF
NA	TRBV4-2	TRBJ2-1	TRBD1	TGTGCCAGCAGCCGAGACAGGGCACAGGAGCAGTTCTTC	CASSRDRAQEQFF
few	TRBV13	TRBJ2-2	NA	TGTGCCAGCAGCTTTCTCGGGGCTTCTGGCGGGGAGCTGTTTTTT	CASSFLGASGGELFF
NA	TRBV6-5	TRBJ2-7	TRBD1	TGTGCCAGCAGTTCGGCCCAGCGTGACAGGGGCTTGGAGCAGTACTTC	CASSSAQRDRGLEQYF
NA	TRBV5-1	TRBJ2-5	TRBD2	TGCGCCAGCAGCCGGGGACTAGCGGGAGGGCCAGGAGAGACCCAGTACTTC	CASSRGLAGGPGETQYF
few	TRBV29-1	TRBJ2-7	NA	TGCAGCGGCGGGGCCCAGTATGACCCGGTAGGGCAGTACTTC	CSGGAQYDPVGQYF
NA	TRBV18	TRBJ1-2	NA	TGTGCCAGCTCACCCCCAAGCAGGATCTATGGCTACACCTTC	CASSPPSRIYGYTF
NA	TRBV5-1	TRBJ1-5	NA	TGCGCCAGCAGCTTGGACAGCAATCAGCCCCAGCATTTT	CASSLDSNQPQHF
NA	TRBV2	TRBJ2-4	NA	TGTGCCAGCAGTGAGGACCTAGCCAAAAACATTCAGTACTTC	CASSEDLAKNIQYF
few	TRBV19	TRBJ2-6	TRBD1	TGTGCCAGTAGTAATATACGGGACAGGGGATTATGGGCCAACGTCCTGACTTTC	CASSNIRDRGLWANVLTF
many	TRBV7-9	TRBJ2-1	TRBD2	TGTGCCAGCAGCCCCCGGGGGGGTTCGAGCAATGAGCAGTTCTTC	CASSPRGGSSNEQFF
many	TRBV28	TRBJ1-2	NA	TGTGCCATCAAAAGGGACCTTAACTATGGCTACACCTTC	CAIKRDLNYGYTF